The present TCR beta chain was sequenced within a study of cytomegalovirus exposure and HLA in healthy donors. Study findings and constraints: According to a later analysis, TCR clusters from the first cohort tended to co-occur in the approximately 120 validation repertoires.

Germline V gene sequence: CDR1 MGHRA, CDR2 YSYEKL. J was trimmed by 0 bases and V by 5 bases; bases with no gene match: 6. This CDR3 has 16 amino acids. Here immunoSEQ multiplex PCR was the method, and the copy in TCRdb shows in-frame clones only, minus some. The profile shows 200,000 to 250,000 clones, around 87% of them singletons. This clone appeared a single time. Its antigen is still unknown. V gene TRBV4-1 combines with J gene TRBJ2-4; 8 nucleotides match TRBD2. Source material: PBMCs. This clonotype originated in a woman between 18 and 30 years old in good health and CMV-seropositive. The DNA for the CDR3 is TGCGCCAGCAGCTTGCCCCTAGCGGGAGCCAAAAACATTCAGTACTTC. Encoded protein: CASSLPLAGAKNIQYF.